Listed below are T cell receptor beta chains from one sample, sequenced in a study of OX40 agonist ivuxolimab in advanced cancers. Some clones are missing from TCRdb's copy, which holds only in-frame ones; the method was immunoSEQ multiplex PCR. This repertoire shows 70,000 or so clones, about 91% found once; its top ten account for approximately 0.86%. The specimen comprised CD4+ or CD8+ T cells sorted from blood, sampled in a trial of the OX40 agonist ivuxolimab. The receptors stem from an adult with an advanced solid tumor such as melanoma, head and neck, liver or kidney cancer. Each CDR3 is given with its conserved first and last residue. Fields, in order: clone size, V gene, J gene, D gene, CDR3 DNA, CDR3 protein. A D gene is named only where the DNA matches it firmly. Only some rows state a clone size, as once, few, many or a class for expanded clones.

>.|TRBV6-5|TRBJ1-6|TRBD1
TGTGCCAGTGGGACAGGAGATAATTCACCCCTCCACTTT
CASGTGDNSPLHF
>once|TRBV18|TRBJ2-7|TRBD1
TGTGCCAGCTCACCCGGGACAGGGGGTGTTGAGCAGTACTTC
CASSPGTGGVEQYF
>.|TRBV30|TRBJ1-4|.
TGTGCCTGGAGTGGAAACAGGCTAAATAGGGAAAAACTGTTTTTT
CAWSGNRLNREKLFF
>.|TRBV7-2|TRBJ1-4|TRBD1
TGTGCCAGCAGCACGACAAACAGGGGGCGCTTTGAAAAACTGTTTTTT
CASSTTNRGRFEKLFF
>.|TRBV15|TRBJ2-2|TRBD2
TGTGCCACCAGCAGAGGCCTCGGACTAGCCCGTAACACCGGGGAGCTGTTTTTT
CATSRGLGLARNTGELFF
>.|TRBV14|TRBJ1-4|.
TGTGCCAGCAGCCAAGACCAGGGGATGCGGGAAAAACTGTTTTTT
CASSQDQGMREKLFF
>once|TRBV30|TRBJ2-3|TRBD2
TGTGCCTGGAATGGGGGACTAGCGGGACAGAATACGCAGTATTTT
CAWNGGLAGQNTQYF
>.|TRBV30|TRBJ2-3|.
TGTGCCTGGAGTGTACTGGCAGTTAAGGATACGCAGTATTTT
CAWSVLAVKDTQYF
>.|TRBV7-9|TRBJ2-7|TRBD1
TGTGCCAGCAGCAGAGCCCGGGGACAGGGTCCCTACGAGCAGTACTTC
CASSRARGQGPYEQYF
>medium-sized|TRBV6-1|TRBJ1-6|.
TGTGCCAGCAGTGCAGGCCCCTATAATTCACCCCTCCACTTT
CASSAGPYNSPLHF
>.|TRBV7-2|TRBJ1-1|.
TGTGCCAGCAGCTTAGATTTCAGGGGTCGTGCTTTCTTT
CASSLDFRGRAFF
>.|TRBV7-8|TRBJ2-7|TRBD2
TGTGCCAGCAGCTTCAGCGGGATCCCCTACGAGCAGTACTTC
CASSFSGIPYEQYF
>.|TRBV5-8|TRBJ2-3|TRBD1
TGTGCCAGCAGCTTGGCTGGCGGACAGGGGGCCGGAGGAGATACGCAGTATTTT
CASSLAGGQGAGGDTQYF
>.|TRBV28|TRBJ1-5|.
TGTGCCAGCAGCCGTCGCCAGCCCCAGCATTTT
CASSRRQPQHF
>.|TRBV11-2|TRBJ2-7|.
TGTGCCAGCAGCTCCCCATTCCAGGGGTCCTACGAGCAGTACTTC
CASSSPFQGSYEQYF
>.|TRBV29-1|TRBJ1-2|TRBD1
TGCAGCGTTGACCCCGACAGGGCCTCTGGCTACACCTTC
CSVDPDRASGYTF
>.|TRBV29-1|TRBJ2-1|TRBD2
TGCAGCGCCAAACTAGCGGGAGGTGACGAGCAGTTCTTC
CSAKLAGGDEQFF
>.|TRBV19|TRBJ2-6|.
TGTGCCAGTAGCCAGGGGCCCGGGGCCAACGTCCTGACTTTC
CASSQGPGANVLTF
>.|TRBV6-1|TRBJ2-5|.
TGTGCCAGCACCGGGCCCCAAGAGACCCAGTACTTC
CASTGPQETQYF
>.|TRBV5-4|TRBJ2-7|.
TGTGCCAGCAGCTTGTCAGGAATCTACGAGCAGTACTTC
CASSLSGIYEQYF
>.|TRBV7-9|TRBJ2-1|TRBD2
TGTGCCAGCAGAAATAGCGGGGGCCACAATGAGCAGTTCTTC
CASRNSGGHNEQFF
>once|TRBV10-3|TRBJ1-2|.
TGTGCCATCAGTCAAGACGATAACTATGGCTACACCTTC
CAISQDDNYGYTF
>.|TRBV5-1|TRBJ2-5|.
TGCGCCAGCAGCTTTACCACTCGAGAGACCCAGTACTTC
CASSFTTRETQYF
>.|TRBV18|TRBJ2-1|TRBD2
TGTGCCAGCTCACCACCTGCTAGCGGGAGCTATAGCGATGAGCAGTTCTTC
CASSPPASGSYSDEQFF
>.|TRBV7-2|TRBJ2-7|TRBD1
TGTGCCAGCAGCAAAAAGACGGGACAGGGAGGCGAGCAGTACTTC
CASSKKTGQGGEQYF
>once|TRBV6-5|TRBJ2-5|TRBD2
TGTGCCAGCAGTTTCTCGCTAGCGGGGGAGACCCAGTACTTC
CASSFSLAGETQYF
>.|TRBV6-1|TRBJ2-7|TRBD1
TGTGCCACTCTCCCACAGGGGGCCGACGAGCAGTACTTC
CATLPQGADEQYF
>.|TRBV29-1|TRBJ1-1|.
TGCAGCGTTGTGATGGGGAGGGAAGCTTTCTTT
CSVVMGREAFF
>.|TRBV12-5|TRBJ2-2|TRBD1
TGTGCTAGTGGTTTGGGAGCACAGGGGGCTACCGGGGAGCTGTTTTTT
CASGLGAQGATGELFF
>.|TRBV7-6|TRBJ2-1|.
TGTGCCAGCAGCCGTGACGGGGGCGGGAGTCCCCATGAGCAGTTCTTC
CASSRDGGGSPHEQFF
>.|TRBV10-3|TRBJ2-1|TRBD2
TGTGCCATCAGTCAGCGGGAAGGGAATGAGCAGTTCTTC
CAISQREGNEQFF
>.|TRBV7-9|TRBJ2-1|.
TGTGCCAGCAGCTCATATAAGGACCGCTCCTCCTACAATGAGCAGTTCTTC
CASSSYKDRSSYNEQFF
>.|TRBV11-2|TRBJ1-2|.
TGTGCCAGCAGCTTAGGGGAAATCTATGGCTACACCTTC
CASSLGEIYGYTF
>.|TRBV10-3|TRBJ1-6|.
TGTGCCATAAGCCCCAGGGCCCTGGGTACGGATTCACCCCTCCACTTT
CAISPRALGTDSPLHF
>.|TRBV5-6|TRBJ1-2|TRBD1
TGTGCCAGCAGCTTAAAAGGGGGCAGCTATGGCTACACCTTC
CASSLKGGSYGYTF
>.|TRBV28|TRBJ1-2|TRBD1
TGTGCCAGCAGTTTTGCCCTTTTACCGGGACAGGGCCGCTATGGCTACACCTTC
CASSFALLPGQGRYGYTF